Below are 20 T cell receptor beta chains sequenced from a single sample in a study of radiotherapy plus CTLA-4 blockade in lung cancer. Only in-frame clones appear in the TCRdb table, and some are missing; sequencing was by immunoSEQ multiplex PCR. The repertoire holds roughly 39,000 clones, with 70% to 80% as singletons. The starting material was peripheral blood, obtained from a patient treated with radiotherapy plus ipilimumab. These receptors all stem from a human donor with non-small cell lung cancer who had stable disease on radiotherapy plus ipilimumab.

The table lists this clone with a count of one. This sequence joins TRBV19 and TRBJ1-5, with unresolved D. The CDR3 has 16 residues. Trimming removed 2 bases at V and 0 bases at J, with 11 bases between. The germline gives CDR1 LNHDA, CDR2 SQIVND (reference sequence). CDR3 bases: TGTGCCAGTAGTATAATAAGGCTGGATAGCAATCAGCCCCAGCATTTT. Translating gives CASSIIRLDSNQPQHF.

The J gene is TRBJ1-1, the V gene TRBV6-5, with TRBD1 matching over 8 bases. Germline V gene sequence: CDR1 MNHEY, CDR2 SVGAGI. The CDR3 sequence is 12 residues long. After removal of 9 bases from V and 6 bases from J, the junction contained 6 bases not matched to a gene. For the CDR3, the DNA is TGTGCCAGTAGGACAGGGTCAGCTGAAGCTTTCTTT. Its translation: CASRTGSAEAFF.

This sequence joins TRBV10-2 and TRBJ1-3; tentatively, D is TRBD1 (6 bases). The CDR3 is made up of 13 amino acids. Trimming removed 5 bases at V and 2 bases at J, with 7 bases between. The germline V gene encodes CDR1 WSHSY and CDR2 SAAADI. The CDR3, as DNA: TGCGCCAGCAGTCAGGGGACTGGAAACACCATATATTTT. Its translation is CASSQGTGNTIYF.

CDR3 residues: CASSKGATNEKLFF. DNA of the CDR3: TGTGCCAGCAGTAAAGGCGCAACTAATGAAAAACTGTTTTTT. The chain joins TRBV6-5 to TRBJ1-4, with D hard to call. V dropped 5 bases and J dropped 0 bases, with 7 bases sitting between them. The CDR3 length is 14 residues. Germline lookup yields CDR1 MNHEY and CDR2 SVGAGI.

The genes are TRBV25-1 and TRBJ2-5; 8 bases are a match to TRBD2. The CDR3 consists of 17 residues. J lost 5 bases, V lost 7 bases, and 18 bases had no gene match. Germline CDR1 reads MGHDK; CDR2 reads SYGVNS. CDR3 loop: CASNPPGGSGELETQYF. The CDR3 nucleotides read TGTGCCAGCAATCCTCCTGGGGGTAGCGGGGAGTTGGAGACCCAGTACTTC.

The chain couples TRBV11-2 to TRBJ1-1; D gene ambiguous. This CDR3 comprises 13 residues. Trimming cost V 7 bases and J 3 bases, with 12 bases left between them. Germline V gene sequence: CDR1 SGHAT, CDR2 FQNNGV. CDR3 sequence: CASTLRRDTEAFF. In nucleotides, the CDR3 is TGTGCCAGCACCCTGCGGCGGGACACTGAAGCTTTCTTT.

The chain links TRBV4-1 to TRBJ1-3, with 12 bases identical to TRBD1. V lost 3 bases to trimming and J lost 6 bases; unmatched junction nucleotides: 9. This CDR3 spans 17 amino acids. Per the germline V gene, CDR1 is MGHRA and CDR2 is YSYEKL. The CDR3 nucleotides read TGCGCCAGCAGCCAGGGGACAGGGGGCGAATTGGTAAACACCATATATTTT. It encodes CASSQGTGGELVNTIYF.

The V and J genes are TRBV5-1 and TRBJ1-2, with a tentative D call TRBD1 (6 bases). This CDR3 has 14 residues. Trimming took 1 base from V and 4 from J, leaving 11 bases between them. The germline CDR1 and CDR2 sequences are SGHRS and YFSETQ. The CDR3 coding sequence is TGCGCCAGCAGCTTGATCGGCAGGGGCTATGGCTACACCTTC. It codes for CASSLIGRGYGYTF.

This chain links TRBV12-5 with TRBJ2-7; D is perhaps TRBD1 (5 bases). V was trimmed by 4 bases and J by 2 bases, leaving 18 bases between them. The CDR3 contains 16 residues. Germline assignment: CDR1 LGHNT and CDR2 FRNRAP. The CDR3 sequence is CASGSPLAGKAYEQYF. In DNA form, the CDR3 reads TGTGCTAGTGGTTCGCCTCTGGCAGGGAAGGCCTACGAGCAGTACTTC.

This clone was found a few times. CDR3 sequence reads: CASRKRLAKNIQYF. In nucleotides, the CDR3 is TGTGCCAGCAGGAAGCGGCTAGCCAAAAACATTCAGTACTTC. This sequence joins TRBV28 and TRBJ2-4; possibly TRBD2 for D (5 bases). Deletions cut 6 bases from V and 0 bases from J, with 9 bases between. Germline V gene data show CDR1 as MDHEN and CDR2 as SYDVKM. The CDR3 contains 14 residues.

The chain carries TRBV6-1 and TRBJ1-5; 7 bases line up with TRBD1. Germline assignment: CDR1 MNHNS and CDR2 SASEGT. The CDR3 is 15 amino acids. V trimming: 4 bases; J trimming: 5 bases; junction bases outside the gene matches: 8. The DNA for the CDR3 is TGTGCCAGCAGTGCGACAGGGCCGGTCGATCAGCCCCAGCATTTT. As protein: CASSATGPVDQPQHF.

The V call is TRBV19, the J call TRBJ2-2; tentative D call: TRBD1 (6 bases). V was shortened by 7 bases and J by 2 bases, with 17 bases between the two germline ends. In germline, CDR1 is LNHDA, CDR2 SQIVND (reference sequence). CDR3 length: 16 amino acids. As DNA, the CDR3 is TGTGCCAGTAATGCTATTGACAGGTTAAACACCGGGGAGCTGTTTTTT. Its translation: CASNAIDRLNTGELFF.

The J gene is TRBJ2-3, the V gene TRBV7-2; 11 bases fit TRBD2. V gave up 2 bases and J gave up 4 bases; unmatched junction bases: 8. The germline gives CDR1 SGHTA, CDR2 FQGNSA. This CDR3 is 17 amino acids long. The CDR3 bases are TGTGCCAGCAGCTTAATGCTAGCGGGGGGTGGTGCAGATACGCAGTATTTT. It yields the protein CASSLMLAGGGADTQYF. The whole variable domain, filled in from reference TRBV7-2 and TRBJ2-3, reads GAGVSQSPSNKVTEKGKDVELRCDPISGHTALYWYRQSLGQGLEFLIYFQGNSAPDKSGLPSDRFSAERTGGSVSTLTIQRTQQEDSAVYLCASSLMLAGGGADTQYFGPGTRLTVL.

The chain has TRBV18 and TRBJ1-2; D remains ambiguous. CDR1 is KGHSH and CDR2 is LQKENI in the germline V gene. The V end was cut by 3 bases, the J end by 0 bases, with 11 bases between. This CDR3 region has 15 residues. The CDR3 sequence: CASSPPAASNYGYTF. As DNA, the CDR3 is TGTGCCAGCTCACCCCCGGCAGCTTCTAACTATGGCTACACCTTC.

CDR3 coding DNA: TGCGCCAGCAGCCAAGATGTAGGTTACAATGAGCAGTTCTTC. Protein product: CASSQDVGYNEQFF. The V call is TRBV4-3, the J call TRBJ2-1; D unclear. The germline V gene encodes CDR1 LGHNA and CDR2 YSLEER. The CDR3 spans 14 residues. The ends were cut back, 0 bases at V and 4 bases at J, with 7 bases in the middle.

The V call is TRBV11-2, the J call TRBJ1-2; D may be TRBD1 (5 bases). CDR3 length: 17 residues. Germline CDR1 and CDR2: SGHAT and FQNNGV. The ends were cut back, 0 bases at V and 0 bases at J, with 14 bases in the middle. This CDR3 is CASSLERVRVANYGYTF. CDR3 DNA: TGTGCCAGCAGCTTAGAGAGGGTCAGGGTTGCTAACTATGGCTACACCTTC.

This clone was detected only a few times. V is TRBV5-1 and J is TRBJ2-3, with a weak D call TRBD2 (5 bases). Trimming removed 9 bases from V and 6 bases from J, with 20 bases in between. Germline V gene data show CDR1 as SGHRS and CDR2 as YFSETQ. The CDR3 is 14 residues long. The CDR3 nucleotides are TGCGCCACCAGACCGAGGGTCTTCGCGGATACGCAGTATTTT. Its translation: CATRPRVFADTQYF.

The chain recombines TRBV6-6 with TRBJ2-7, with 9 bases lining up with TRBD1. V shed 2 bases and J 2 bases; nucleotides not matched to a gene: 7. This CDR3 region has 16 residues. Germline loops: CDR1 MNHNY, CDR2 SVGAGI (reference sequence). The CDR3 DNA reads TGTGCCAGCAGTTACCCCTACCGGGACAGGGCCTACGAGCAGTACTTC. This translates into CASSYPYRDRAYEQYF.

This clone has more than one count but fewer than ten. The CDR3 DNA is TGTGCCACCAGGAGGGCCGGGAGCGGGGGGGCGTGGGAGACCCAGTACTTC. Translation gives CATRRAGSGGAWETQYF. This chain uses TRBV15 with TRBJ2-5, with 10 nucleotides matching TRBD2. The V and J ends lost 6 bases and 5 bases, in that order; junction bases with no gene match: 15. Germline lookup yields CDR1 LNHNV and CDR2 YYDKDF (reference sequence). CDR3 length equals 17 residues.

This clone was observed a handful of times. The chain employs TRBV5-5 and TRBJ2-6; either TRBD1 or TRBD2 may fit D (5 bases each). Germline values: CDR1 SGHKS, CDR2 YYEKEE (reference sequence). The CDR3 consists of 17 residues. Trimming stripped 0 bases from V and 2 bases from J, with 12 bases between. The DNA for the CDR3 is TGTGCCAGCAGCTTGGACTTCGGGGCTCCTGGGGCCAACGTCCTGACTTTC. As protein: CASSLDFGAPGANVLTF.